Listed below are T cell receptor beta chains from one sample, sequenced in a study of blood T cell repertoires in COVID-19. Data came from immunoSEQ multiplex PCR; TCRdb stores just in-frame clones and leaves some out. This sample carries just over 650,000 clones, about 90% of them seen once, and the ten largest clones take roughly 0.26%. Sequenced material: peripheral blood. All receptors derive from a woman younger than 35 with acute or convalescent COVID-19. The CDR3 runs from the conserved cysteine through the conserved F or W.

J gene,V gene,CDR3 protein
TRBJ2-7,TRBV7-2,CASSLGHGAGGNEQYF
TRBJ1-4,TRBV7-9,CASSRDRDDEKLFF
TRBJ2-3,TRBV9,CASSGGPGEVGSRDTQYF
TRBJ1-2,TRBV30,CAWSVALKTGYGYTF
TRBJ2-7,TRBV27,CASSVRGLGYEQYF
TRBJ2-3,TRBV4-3,CASSDTSGSTDTQYF
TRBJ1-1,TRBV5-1,CASSREGGLGGTEAFF
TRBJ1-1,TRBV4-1,CASSQGQGRDAFF
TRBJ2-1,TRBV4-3,CASSQKGLGGRNEQFF
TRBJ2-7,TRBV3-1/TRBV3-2,CASSLGGVYSYEQYF
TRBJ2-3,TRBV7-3,CASSGGVIDTQYF
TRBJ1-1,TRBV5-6,CASTTLPRGGTEAFF
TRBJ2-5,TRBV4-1,CASSLAGTQETQYF
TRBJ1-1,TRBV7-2,CASSLTRGGAFF
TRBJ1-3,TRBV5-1,CASSLGQGVLSGNTIYF
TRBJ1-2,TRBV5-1,CASSLRAGDGYTF
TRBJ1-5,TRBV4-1,CASSHPPGAQPQHF
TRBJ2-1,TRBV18,CASSSRQGDNEQFF
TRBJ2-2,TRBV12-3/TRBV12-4,CASTFRPGELFF
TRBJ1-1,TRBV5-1,CASSLGGPSNTEAFF
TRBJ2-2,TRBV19,CASSITGVPGELFF
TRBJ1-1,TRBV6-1,CASSDQPAGILTEAFF
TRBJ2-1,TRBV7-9,CASSLVLAGGNEQFF
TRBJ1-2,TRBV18,CASSPTGQPYGYTF
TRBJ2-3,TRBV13,CASRSQQGTPTDTQYF
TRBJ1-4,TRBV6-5,CASRGQTGEKLFF
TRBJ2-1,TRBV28,CASYSSVEGFDEQFF
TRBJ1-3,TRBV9,CASSVDSGNTIYF
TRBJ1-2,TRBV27,CASSSTGVANYGYTF